One and the same sample provided the 14 T cell receptor beta chains below, sequenced in a study of Graves' ophthalmopathy and Graves' hyperthyroidism. RNA served as the template for amplifying TCR beta CDR3 regions. Following a first-round RT-PCR that used HTBI primers, a second-round multiplex PCR was carried out. TCRdb independently ran MiXCR on the multiplex PCR reads; one entry per CDR3 protein. The table has around 1.1 million distinct CDR3 sequences, approximately 35% seen once; the top ten hold 8.5% to 14%. Sequenced: peripheral blood or thyroid tissue (not recorded which). These receptors were collected from an adult man with Graves' hyperthyroidism.

There are a few counts of this clonotype. This sequence joins TRBV11-2 and TRBJ2-3; D gene uncertain. This CDR3 region has 14 residues. Germline V gene lookup returns CDR1 SGHAT and CDR2 FQNNGV. V gave up 1 base and J gave up 3 bases, with 8 bases separating them. CDR3: CASSLARTTDTQYF. The CDR3 DNA is TGTGCCAGCAGCTTAGCCAGGACGACAGATACGCAGTATTTT.

This clonotype was recorded a few times. The chain links TRBV11-2 to TRBJ2-7, with 7 bases matching TRBD2. CDR1 SGHAT and CDR2 FQNNGV come from the germline V gene. Germline trimming cut 2 bases from V and 7 bases from J; bases unmatched to any gene: 14. The CDR3 length is 16 residues. CDR3 region: CASSLMAPSGVAEQYF. The CDR3 DNA reads TGTGCCAGCAGCTTAATGGCCCCTAGCGGAGTCGCTGAGCAGTACTTC.

The rearrangement links TRBV20-1 to TRBJ1-6; the D is unclear. Trimming took 3 bases from V and 13 from J, leaving 13 bases between them. Germline CDR1 reads DFQATT; CDR2 reads SNEGSKA (reference sequence). CDR3 length equals 12 residues. The DNA for the CDR3 is TGCAGTGCTAGTTTGTACAATCAGCCCCTCCACTTT. It yields the protein CSASLYNQPLHF.

There are a few counts of this clonotype. The V and J genes are TRBV5-1 and TRBJ2-7; 10 bases match TRBD1. Germline CDR1 reads SGHRS; CDR2 reads YFSETQ. This CDR3 has 15 residues. V gave up 5 bases and J gave up 6 bases; unmatched junction bases: 11. The DNA for the CDR3 is TGCGCCAGCAGAATAAGGACAGGGGGTCCCAGCGAGCAGTACTTC. Translating it yields CASRIRTGGPSEQYF.

The gene calls are TRBV4-3 and TRBJ1-1; the D gene is possibly TRBD1 (5 bases). This CDR3 has 14 amino acids. Trimming left V 4 bases short and J 4 bases short, with 13 bases between. Looked up from germline, CDR1 is LGHNA and CDR2 is YSLEER. The CDR3 nucleotides read TGCGCCAGCAGCCCAACAGGAGATCGCACTGAAGCTTTCTTT. Amino acid sequence: CASSPTGDRTEAFF.

The chain recombines TRBV7-2 with TRBJ2-5; 16 bases are a match to TRBD2. CDR3 size: 18 residues. CDR1 and CDR2 (germline): SGHTA, FQGNSA. V shed 0 bases, J shed 5 bases, and the junction held 6 bases outside the gene matches. CDR3 residues: CASSLAGTSGRAAETQYF. CDR3 DNA sequence: TGTGCCAGCAGCTTAGCTGGGACTAGCGGGAGGGCCGCGGAGACCCAGTACTTC.

This clonotype was recorded many times. J is TRBJ1-5 and V is TRBV19, with D possibly TRBD1 on 5 matching bases. The germline gives CDR1 LNHDA, CDR2 SQIVND (reference sequence). V lost 6 bases and J 0 bases, leaving 12 bases between the germline ends. This CDR3 has 15 residues. The CDR3 reads CASSRQGYSNQPQHF. CDR3 nucleotide sequence: TGTGCCAGTAGCCGTCAGGGCTATAGCAATCAGCCCCAGCATTTT.

This clonotype was seen at least ten times. This rearrangement joins TRBV12-3 or TRBV12-4 to TRBJ1-6; TRBD1 matches at 8 bases. The CDR3 spans 12 residues. With V trimmed by 6 bases and J by 15 bases, 7 bases remained unmatched. As DNA, the CDR3 is TGTGCCAGCAGCCCCGGACAGGGTCGCCTCCACTTT. This codes for CASSPGQGRLHF.

The chain combines TRBV30 with TRBJ2-7, with 8 bases that match TRBD2. V lost 7 bases to trimming and J lost 3 bases; unmatched junction nucleotides: 11. Per the germline V gene, CDR1 is GTSNPN and CDR2 is SVGIG (reference sequence). The CDR3 is 14 amino acids. The CDR3 is CASSGGGIVYEQYF. Written as DNA, the CDR3 is TGTGCCTCCTCGGGAGGGGGGATTGTCTACGAGCAGTACTTC.

This clonotype was recorded at least ten times. V gene TRBV14 combines with J gene TRBJ2-5, with a possible D match to TRBD1 (6 bases). Germline loops: CDR1 SGHDN, CDR2 FVKESK. Trimming stripped 2 bases from V and 0 bases from J, with 10 bases between. The length of the CDR3 is 15 residues. CDR3 coding DNA: TGTGCCAGCAGCCAATACTACAGGGACCAAGAGACCCAGTACTTC. Its translation: CASSQYYRDQETQYF.

In this sample, this clonotype turned up many times. J is TRBJ1-1 and V is TRBV29-1, with 8 bases lining up with TRBD1. Germline CDR1 is SQVTM and CDR2 is ANQGSEA. CDR3 length equals 15 residues. The trim removed 1 base at V and 4 bases at J, leaving 8 bases unmatched. The chain's CDR3 is CSVEGWTGRTTEAFF. The CDR3 DNA follows: TGCAGCGTTGAAGGTTGGACAGGGCGTACCACTGAAGCTTTCTTT.

This sequence joins TRBV10-3 and TRBJ2-2, with D maybe TRBD2 (7 bases). CDR3 length: 16 residues. CDR1 and CDR2 (germline): ENHRY, SYGVKD. Trimming left V 4 bases short and J 1 base short, with 13 bases between. Here the CDR3 reads CAISGTGGLNTGELFF. Here the CDR3 DNA reads TGTGCCATCAGTGGGACGGGGGGCTTGAACACCGGGGAGCTGTTTTTT.

The genes are TRBV6-5 and TRBJ1-1; TRBD1 matches at 8 bases. Per germline, CDR1 MNHEY and CDR2 SVGAGI. The CDR3 is 14 amino acids. J was trimmed by 1 base and V by 7 bases; bases with no gene match: 5. CDR3 amino acids: CASKIQGGNTEAFF. The CDR3 DNA follows: TGTGCCAGCAAAATACAGGGGGGGAACACTGAAGCTTTCTTT.

The chain combines TRBV24-1 with TRBJ1-5; no firm D call. The V end was cut by 1 base, the J end by 4 bases, with 13 bases between. The CDR3 loop spans 16 amino acids. The germline gives CDR1 KGHDR, CDR2 SFDVKD. CDR3 residues: CATSDFGARSNQPQHF. CDR3 coding DNA: TGTGCCACCAGTGATTTTGGCGCCAGGAGTAATCAGCCCCAGCATTTT.